Listed below are T cell receptor beta chains from one sample, sequenced in a study of T cell responses to AZD1222 COVID-19 vaccine. Produced via immunoSEQ multiplex PCR; TCRdb's table is partial and in-frame only. The sample lists 70,000 or so clones; around 83% were seen once. The sequencing used peripheral blood, collected on day 0 of AZD1222 vaccination. All receptors come from an adult in good health. The conserved cysteine and the conserved F or W are not part of the CDR3 here. A D gene is named only where the DNA matches it firmly.

V: TRBV7-2
D: TRBD1
J: TRBJ2-7
CDR3: ASSLDPGGVPSYEQY

V: TRBV2
D: NA
J: TRBJ2-1
CDR3: ASSDEDRYNEQF

V: TRBV14
D: NA
J: TRBJ1-6
CDR3: ASSRGGGASPLH

V: TRBV7-9
D: TRBD2
J: TRBJ2-3
CDR3: ASSFLSLRGGYSTDTQY

V: TRBV27
D: NA
J: TRBJ2-3
CDR3: ASSPGHTDTQY

V: TRBV19
D: TRBD2
J: TRBJ2-1
CDR3: ASSIWGGRADEQF

V: TRBV10-3
D: NA
J: TRBJ1-2
CDR3: AISADIANYGYT

V: TRBV4-3
D: NA
J: TRBJ1-4
CDR3: ASTFRAGEKLF

V: TRBV10-3
D: TRBD1
J: TRBJ1-5
CDR3: AISAGQGSLWEGNQPQH

V: TRBV28
D: NA
J: TRBJ1-2
CDR3: ASITERGDGYT

V: TRBV21-1
D: NA
J: TRBJ2-3
CDR3: ASSGYLAGGSRTDTQY

V: TRBV6-6
D: NA
J: TRBJ2-7
CDR3: ASSYVSYEQY

V: TRBV19
D: NA
J: TRBJ1-5
CDR3: ASSGGHFSNQPQH

V: TRBV14
D: NA
J: TRBJ2-1
CDR3: ASSLHLSHNEQF

V: TRBV6-1
D: NA
J: TRBJ1-5
CDR3: ASSERPAVGRAQH

V: TRBV19
D: NA
J: TRBJ1-2
CDR3: ASNNRDFLYGYT

V: TRBV15
D: NA
J: TRBJ2-5
CDR3: ATSREGGIAETQY

V: TRBV13
D: NA
J: TRBJ2-3
CDR3: ASSSQGHSTDTQY

V: TRBV2
D: NA
J: TRBJ2-1
CDR3: ASSLTGSYNEQF

V: TRBV30
D: NA
J: TRBJ1-2
CDR3: AWNRAVPPNYGYT

V: TRBV18
D: TRBD1
J: TRBJ1-1
CDR3: ASSKDAGTGGTEAF

V: TRBV6-1
D: TRBD1
J: TRBJ2-7
CDR3: ASRELDRTYEQY

V: TRBV5-4
D: NA
J: TRBJ2-7
CDR3: ASSKQAGSSYEQY

V: TRBV18
D: NA
J: TRBJ2-2
CDR3: ASSRGGRITGELF

V: TRBV4-1
D: NA
J: TRBJ1-4
CDR3: ASSQTHEGWKLF

V: TRBV6-1
D: TRBD1
J: TRBJ1-1
CDR3: ASSDQDRASMNTEAF

V: TRBV30
D: TRBD1
J: TRBJ1-1
CDR3: AWSFPGGRGNTEAF

V: TRBV7-6
D: NA
J: TRBJ1-5
CDR3: ASSSSEGEPQH

V: TRBV29-1
D: TRBD2
J: TRBJ2-3
CDR3: SVRLAGARSTDTQY

V: TRBV19
D: NA
J: TRBJ1-3
CDR3: ASSIREDTIY

V: TRBV10-2
D: NA
J: TRBJ2-1
CDR3: ASSQPNDEQF

V: TRBV5-1
D: NA
J: TRBJ2-5
CDR3: ASSPPRDGAGETQY

V: TRBV27
D: NA
J: TRBJ1-3
CDR3: ASSLSGSTGNTIY

V: TRBV14
D: NA
J: TRBJ1-2
CDR3: ASSSRQVQIPYGYT

V: TRBV19
D: TRBD1
J: TRBJ1-4
CDR3: ASSTDRVGEKLF

V: TRBV7-2
D: NA
J: TRBJ1-2
CDR3: ASSLMFRDPYGYT

V: TRBV7-9
D: TRBD1
J: TRBJ1-2
CDR3: ASTPGQSVYGYT

V: TRBV25-1
D: NA
J: TRBJ2-5
CDR3: ASSAVETQY

V: TRBV9
D: NA
J: TRBJ2-5
CDR3: ASSAVSGGGETQY

V: TRBV19
D: NA
J: TRBJ2-3
CDR3: ASSDNTRDTQY

V: TRBV10-3
D: TRBD1
J: TRBJ2-7
CDR3: AISEPTDRERYEQY

V: TRBV5-6
D: NA
J: TRBJ2-7
CDR3: ASSLGQVQNEQY

V: TRBV27
D: TRBD2
J: TRBJ2-1
CDR3: ASSQYPGGGANEQF

V: TRBV7-8
D: TRBD1
J: TRBJ1-6
CDR3: ASSLAAGTGYNSPLH

V: TRBV7-3
D: TRBD2
J: TRBJ2-1
CDR3: ASSYIAGRYNEQF

V: TRBV11-2
D: NA
J: TRBJ2-2
CDR3: ASSLVWGLGNTGELF

V: TRBV7-9
D: NA
J: TRBJ1-4
CDR3: ASSFLSATNEKLF

V: TRBV27
D: TRBD1
J: TRBJ1-6
CDR3: ASSLSGQGAWNSPLH

V: TRBV28
D: NA
J: TRBJ1-4
CDR3: ASSLFQGGEKLF